These T cell receptor beta chains were read from a single sample in a study of T-cell memory formation after mild COVID-19. TCRdb used MiXCR to reprocess the 5' RACE reads, holding one entry per CDR3 protein. The profile shows 500,000 to 550,000 distinct CDR3 sequences, roughly 22% of them singletons. The specimen sequenced was PBMCs or a T cell subset sorted from them (not recorded which). The receptors here all came from an adult woman who had mild COVID-19 (a few samples of this study predate the infection). Cell type and time point are not known. Each CDR3 is given without its conserved first and last residue.

j_gene,v_gene,len,CDR3aa
TRBJ2-7,TRBV20-1,8,SARLYEQY
TRBJ2-1,TRBV5-1,12,ASSIWTGENEQF
TRBJ1-1,TRBV24-1,11,ATRLTGTAEAF
TRBJ1-1,TRBV24-1,11,ATSDSTGPEAF
TRBJ2-3,TRBV6-5,15,ASSYSRASGSADTQY
TRBJ1-3,TRBV7-9,11,ACEVVGARAIY
TRBJ2-7,TRBV29-1,11,SVEKAARDEQY
TRBJ1-6,TRBV25-1,16,ASSESRGASSYNSPLH
TRBJ1-1,TRBV4-3,12,ASSLGANGREAF
TRBJ2-2,TRBV5-1,14,ASSLGDIPNTGELF
TRBJ1-1,TRBV9,17,ASSAGELYAETEDTEAF
TRBJ2-1,TRBV11-2,13,ASSQTQTFYNEQF
TRBJ2-1,TRBV30,11,AFSGGPKVEQF
TRBJ2-1,TRBV7-2,13,ASSPPFGALPSQF
TRBJ1-2,TRBV19,11,ASSIDRNYGYT
TRBJ1-5,TRBV28,14,ASSLWGGPINQPQH
TRBJ1-5,TRBV6-1,13,ASRIGVGGNQPQH
TRBJ2-3,TRBV20-1,10,SAGTGLDTQY
TRBJ1-2,TRBV5-1,14,ASSLMGQGGSGGYT
TRBJ1-1,TRBV5-4,11,ASRDREGTEAF
TRBJ2-2,TRBV28,18,ASSAFYWSDRGTGTGELF
TRBJ2-1,TRBV29-1,13,SAEGGLSSYNEQF